The present entry profiles one T cell receptor beta chain with its context. This entry is derived from a study of CXCR3-negative and CXCR3-positive naive CD8 T cells. The CDR3 covers 15 residues. Per the germline V gene, CDR1 is SGHRS and CDR2 is YFSETQ. Carrying UMI labels, the TRB cDNA libraries were prepared through 5' RACE. From its re-call of the 5' RACE reads, TCRdb lists each CDR3 protein once, without DNA. With 69,000 or so distinct CDR3 sequences in the sample, the ten largest clones hold approximately 1.5%. Every subset of CD8+ T cells was sorted in triplicate at hundreds of thousands of cells each. Phenotypically, naive CD8+ T cells corresponded to CD45RO-CCR7+CD27+CD95-.

Sequencing was carried out using naive CXCR3- CD8+ T cells from blood. Subset reported: CD45RO-CCR7+CD27+CD95- naive CD8+ T cells lacking CXCR3 (TNR3-). This receptor was obtained from a human donor in good health. Some clones in this sample may be carry-over from other donors' samples. This chain uses TRBV5-1 with TRBJ2-2. CDR3 protein: CASSLAVQNTGELFF.